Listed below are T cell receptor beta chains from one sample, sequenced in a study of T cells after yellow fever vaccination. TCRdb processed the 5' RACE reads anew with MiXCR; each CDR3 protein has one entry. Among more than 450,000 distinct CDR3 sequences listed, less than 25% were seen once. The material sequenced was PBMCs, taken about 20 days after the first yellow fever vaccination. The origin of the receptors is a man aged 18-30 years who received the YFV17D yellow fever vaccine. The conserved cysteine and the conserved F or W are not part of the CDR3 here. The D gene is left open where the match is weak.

CDR3: ASSLRADYNEQF
J: TRBJ2-1
V: TRBV7-9
length: 12
D: .

CDR3: ASSLDIGAYNEQF
J: TRBJ2-1
V: TRBV7-9
length: 13
D: .

CDR3: ASSLSNYYEQY
J: TRBJ2-7
V: TRBV27
length: 11
D: .

CDR3: AWRPSWGGETQY
J: TRBJ2-5
V: TRBV30
length: 12
D: TRBD2

CDR3: ASTWDNNEQF
J: TRBJ2-1
V: TRBV7-9
length: 10
D: .

CDR3: ASNIRAMNTEAF
J: TRBJ1-1
V: TRBV2
length: 12
D: .

CDR3: AWKWTGTDTQY
J: TRBJ2-3
V: TRBV30
length: 11
D: .

CDR3: ASSSGQWSSYEQY
J: TRBJ2-7
V: TRBV7-2
length: 13
D: TRBD1

CDR3: ASSLTSQDTQY
J: TRBJ2-3
V: TRBV7-9
length: 11
D: .

CDR3: ASSLASEDEQF
J: TRBJ2-1
V: TRBV7-9
length: 11
D: .

CDR3: ASSGGAGHLYEQY
J: TRBJ2-7
V: TRBV6-1
length: 13
D: .

CDR3: ASSKGAGGGYT
J: TRBJ1-2
V: TRBV21-1
length: 11
D: .

CDR3: ASSLEDSYYGYT
J: TRBJ1-2
V: TRBV11-2
length: 12
D: .

CDR3: ASSETKRGSYNEQF
J: TRBJ2-1
V: TRBV5-6
length: 14
D: TRBD2

CDR3: ASSQRANNEKLF
J: TRBJ1-4
V: TRBV3-1
length: 12
D: .

CDR3: ASSLDRGIDIGTEAF
J: TRBJ1-1
V: TRBV5-6
length: 15
D: TRBD1

CDR3: ASSLDLKYEQY
J: TRBJ2-7
V: TRBV7-2
length: 11
D: .

CDR3: ASSSRQDGNYNSPLH
J: TRBJ1-6
V: TRBV11-2
length: 15
D: .

CDR3: ATSVEMNTEAF
J: TRBJ1-1
V: TRBV10-3
length: 11
D: .

CDR3: AWRLEGGQYNSPLH
J: TRBJ1-6
V: TRBV30
length: 14
D: .

CDR3: ASSSGTFSTDTQY
J: TRBJ2-3
V: TRBV5-1
length: 13
D: .

CDR3: ASSPGTEQETQY
J: TRBJ2-5
V: TRBV5-1
length: 12
D: TRBD1

CDR3: ASSPGGGGDTEAF
J: TRBJ1-1
V: TRBV7-2
length: 13
D: .

CDR3: ASSPEAGIQETQY
J: TRBJ2-5
V: TRBV18
length: 13
D: .

CDR3: ASSEPGASRDEQF
J: TRBJ2-1
V: TRBV2
length: 13
D: .

CDR3: ASSPEGRGGYNEQF
J: TRBJ2-1
V: TRBV18
length: 14
D: TRBD2

CDR3: ASRGPGPNEQF
J: TRBJ2-1
V: TRBV5-4
length: 11
D: .

CDR3: ASSFQGGSYNEQF
J: TRBJ2-1
V: TRBV5-1
length: 13
D: .

CDR3: ASSFGGGGAGSYEQY
J: TRBJ2-7
V: TRBV7-8
length: 15
D: TRBD2

CDR3: ASTLGRLARTDTQY
J: TRBJ2-3
V: TRBV7-8
length: 14
D: TRBD2